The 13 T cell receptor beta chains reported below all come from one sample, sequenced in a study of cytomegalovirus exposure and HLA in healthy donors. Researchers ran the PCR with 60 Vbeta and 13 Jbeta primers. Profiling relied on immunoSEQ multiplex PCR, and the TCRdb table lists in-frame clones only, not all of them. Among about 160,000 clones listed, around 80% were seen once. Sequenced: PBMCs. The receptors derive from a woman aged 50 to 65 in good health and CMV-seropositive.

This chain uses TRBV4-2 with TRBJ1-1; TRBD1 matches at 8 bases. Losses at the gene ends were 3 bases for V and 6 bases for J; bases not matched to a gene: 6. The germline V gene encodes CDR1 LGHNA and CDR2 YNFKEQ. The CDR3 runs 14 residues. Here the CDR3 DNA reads TGTGCCAGCAGCCACATAACAGGGGGGGCTGAAGCTTTCTTT. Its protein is CASSHITGGAEAFF.

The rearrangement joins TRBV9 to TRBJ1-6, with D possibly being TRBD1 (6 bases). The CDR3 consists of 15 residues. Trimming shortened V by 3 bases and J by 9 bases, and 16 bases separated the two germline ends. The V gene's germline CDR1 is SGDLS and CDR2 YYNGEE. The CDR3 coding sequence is TGTGCCAGCAGCGGACAACAGGGTGGTGCTTCACCCCTCCACTTT. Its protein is CASSGQQGGASPLHF.

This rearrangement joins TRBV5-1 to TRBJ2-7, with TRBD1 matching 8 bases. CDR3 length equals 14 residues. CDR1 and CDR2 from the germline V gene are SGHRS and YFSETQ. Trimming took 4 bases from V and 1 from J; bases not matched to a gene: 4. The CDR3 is CASSPQGASYEQYF. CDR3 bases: TGCGCCAGCAGCCCGCAGGGGGCTTCCTACGAGCAGTACTTC.

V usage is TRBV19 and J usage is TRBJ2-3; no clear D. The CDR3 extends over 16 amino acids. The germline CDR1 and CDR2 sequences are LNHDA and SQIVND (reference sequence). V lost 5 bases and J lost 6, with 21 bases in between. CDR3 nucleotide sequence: TGTGCCAGTAGTCTGAGGCTATACACCATTGCGGATACGCAGTATTTT. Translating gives CASSLRLYTIADTQYF. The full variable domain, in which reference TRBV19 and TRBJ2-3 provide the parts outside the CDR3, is DGGITQSPKYLFRKEGQNVTLSCEQNLNHDAMYWYRQDPGQGLRLIYYSQIVNDFQKGDIAEGYSVSREKKESFPLTVTSAQKNPTAFYLCASSLRLYTIADTQYFGPGTRLTVL.

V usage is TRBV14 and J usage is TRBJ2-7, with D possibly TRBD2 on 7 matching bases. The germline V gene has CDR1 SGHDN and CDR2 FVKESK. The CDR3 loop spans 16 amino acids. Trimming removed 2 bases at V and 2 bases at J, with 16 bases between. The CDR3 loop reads CASSQFTGRETYEQYF. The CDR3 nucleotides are TGTGCCAGCAGCCAATTCACAGGGAGGGAGACCTACGAGCAGTACTTC.

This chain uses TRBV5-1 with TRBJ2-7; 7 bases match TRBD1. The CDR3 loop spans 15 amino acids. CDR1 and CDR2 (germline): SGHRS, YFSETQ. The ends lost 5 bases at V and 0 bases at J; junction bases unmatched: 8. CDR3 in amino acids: CASSSRQGPSYEQYF. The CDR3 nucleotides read TGCGCCAGCAGTTCCAGACAGGGACCCTCCTACGAGCAGTACTTC.

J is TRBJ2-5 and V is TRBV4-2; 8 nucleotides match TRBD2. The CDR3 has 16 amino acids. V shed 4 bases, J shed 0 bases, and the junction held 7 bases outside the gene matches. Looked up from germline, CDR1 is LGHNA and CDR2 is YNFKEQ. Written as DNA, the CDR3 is TGTGCCAGCAGCCCCGCCCGGGGGGGGTACCAAGAGACCCAGTACTTC. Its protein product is CASSPARGGYQETQYF.

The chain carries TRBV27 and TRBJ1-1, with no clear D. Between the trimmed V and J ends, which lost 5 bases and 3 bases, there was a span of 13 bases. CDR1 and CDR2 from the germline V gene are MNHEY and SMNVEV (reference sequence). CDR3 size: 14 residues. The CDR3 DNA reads TGTGCCAGCAGTGTCGGACTCCCCGACACTGAAGCTTTCTTT. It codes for CASSVGLPDTEAFF.

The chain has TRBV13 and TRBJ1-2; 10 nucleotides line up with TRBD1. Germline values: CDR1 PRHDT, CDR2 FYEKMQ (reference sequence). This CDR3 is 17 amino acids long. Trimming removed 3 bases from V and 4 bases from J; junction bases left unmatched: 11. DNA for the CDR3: TGTGCCAGCAGCTTTCCGCCGGGACAGGGGATTCGCTATGGCTACACCTTC. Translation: CASSFPPGQGIRYGYTF.

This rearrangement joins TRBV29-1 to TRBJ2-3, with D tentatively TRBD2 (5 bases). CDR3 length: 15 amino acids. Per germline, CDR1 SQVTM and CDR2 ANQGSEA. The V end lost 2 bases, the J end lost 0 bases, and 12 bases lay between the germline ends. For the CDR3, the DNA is TGCAGCGTTGAACCCCTCGGGGTGAGCACAGATACGCAGTATTTT. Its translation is CSVEPLGVSTDTQYF.

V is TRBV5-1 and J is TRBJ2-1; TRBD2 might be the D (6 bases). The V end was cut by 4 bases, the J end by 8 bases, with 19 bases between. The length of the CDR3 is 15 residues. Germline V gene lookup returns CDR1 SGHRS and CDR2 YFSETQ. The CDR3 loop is CASSLTSRIKDEQFF. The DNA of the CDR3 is TGCGCCAGCAGCCTGACTAGTAGGATTAAGGATGAGCAGTTCTTC.

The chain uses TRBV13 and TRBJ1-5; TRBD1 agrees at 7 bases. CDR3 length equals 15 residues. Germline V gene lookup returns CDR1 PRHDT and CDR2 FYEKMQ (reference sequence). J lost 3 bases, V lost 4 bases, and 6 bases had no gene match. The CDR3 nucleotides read TGTGCCAGCAGCTCCTCCGGGACAGACAATCAGCCCCAGCATTTT. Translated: CASSSSGTDNQPQHF.

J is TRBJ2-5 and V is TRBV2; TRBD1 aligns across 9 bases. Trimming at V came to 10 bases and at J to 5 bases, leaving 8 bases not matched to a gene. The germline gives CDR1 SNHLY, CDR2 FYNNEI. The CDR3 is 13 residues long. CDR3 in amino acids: CATNRDRVETQYF. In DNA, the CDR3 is TGTGCCACCAACCGGGACAGGGTTGAGACCCAGTACTTC.